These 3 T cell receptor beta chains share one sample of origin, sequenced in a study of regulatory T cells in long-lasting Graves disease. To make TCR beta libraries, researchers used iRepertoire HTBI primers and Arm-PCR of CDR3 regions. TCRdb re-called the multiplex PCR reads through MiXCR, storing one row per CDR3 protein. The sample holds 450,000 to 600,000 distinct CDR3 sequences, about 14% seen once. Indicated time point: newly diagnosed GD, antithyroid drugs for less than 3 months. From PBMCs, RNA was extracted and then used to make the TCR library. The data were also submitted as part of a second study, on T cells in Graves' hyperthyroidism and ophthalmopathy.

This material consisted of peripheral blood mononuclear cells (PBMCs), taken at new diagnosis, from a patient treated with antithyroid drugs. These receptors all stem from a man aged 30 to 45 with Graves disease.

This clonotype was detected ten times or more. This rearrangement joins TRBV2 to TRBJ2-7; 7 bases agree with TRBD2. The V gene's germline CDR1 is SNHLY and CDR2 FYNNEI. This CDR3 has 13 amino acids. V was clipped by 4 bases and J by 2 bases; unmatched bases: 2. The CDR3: CASSGGGTYEQYF. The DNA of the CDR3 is TGTGCCAGCAGTGGGGGAGGGACCTACGAGCAGTACTTC.

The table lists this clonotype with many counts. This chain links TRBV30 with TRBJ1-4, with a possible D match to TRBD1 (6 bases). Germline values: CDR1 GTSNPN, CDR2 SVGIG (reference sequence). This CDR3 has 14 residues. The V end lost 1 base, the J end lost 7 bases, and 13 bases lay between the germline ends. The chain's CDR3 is CAWSGGAGREKLFF. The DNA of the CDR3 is TGTGCCTGGAGTGGGGGGGCGGGACGTGAAAAACTGTTTTTT.

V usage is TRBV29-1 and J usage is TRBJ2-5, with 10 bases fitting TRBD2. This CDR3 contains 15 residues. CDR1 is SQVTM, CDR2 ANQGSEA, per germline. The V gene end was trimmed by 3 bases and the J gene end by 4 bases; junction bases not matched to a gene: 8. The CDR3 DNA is TGCAGCGTTGACACCTCTAGCGGGGGTGGAGAGACCCAGTACTTC. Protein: CSVDTSSGGGETQYF. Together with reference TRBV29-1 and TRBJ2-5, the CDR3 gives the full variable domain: SAVISQKPSRDICQRGTSLTIQCQVDSQVTMMFWYRQQPGQSLTLIATANQGSEATYESGFVIDKFPISRPNLTFSTLTVSNMSPEDSSIYLCSVDTSSGGGETQYFGPGTRLLVL.